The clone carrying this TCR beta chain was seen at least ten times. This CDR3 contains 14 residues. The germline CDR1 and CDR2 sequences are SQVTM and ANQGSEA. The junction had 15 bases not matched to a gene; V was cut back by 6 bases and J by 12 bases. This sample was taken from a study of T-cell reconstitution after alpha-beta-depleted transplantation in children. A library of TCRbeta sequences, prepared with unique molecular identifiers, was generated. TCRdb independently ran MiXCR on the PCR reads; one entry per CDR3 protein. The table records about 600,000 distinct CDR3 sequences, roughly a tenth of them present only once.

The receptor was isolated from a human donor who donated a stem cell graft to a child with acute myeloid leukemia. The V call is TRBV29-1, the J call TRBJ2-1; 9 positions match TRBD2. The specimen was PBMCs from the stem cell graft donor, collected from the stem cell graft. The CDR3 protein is CSVFRSGLAGRQFF. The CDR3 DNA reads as TGCAGCGTCTTCAGATCGGGGCTAGCGGGAAGGCAGTTCTTC.